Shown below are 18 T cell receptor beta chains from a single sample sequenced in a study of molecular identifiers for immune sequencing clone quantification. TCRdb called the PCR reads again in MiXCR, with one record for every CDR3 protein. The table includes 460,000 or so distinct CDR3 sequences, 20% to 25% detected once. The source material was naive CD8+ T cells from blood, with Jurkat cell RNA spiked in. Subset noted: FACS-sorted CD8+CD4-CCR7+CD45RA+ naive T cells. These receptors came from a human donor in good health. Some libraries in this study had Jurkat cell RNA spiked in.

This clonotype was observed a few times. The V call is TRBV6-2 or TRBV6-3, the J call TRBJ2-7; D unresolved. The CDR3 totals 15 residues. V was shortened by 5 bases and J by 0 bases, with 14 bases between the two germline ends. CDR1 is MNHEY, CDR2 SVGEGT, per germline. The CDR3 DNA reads TGTGCCAGCAGTCCGACGCAGATGAGCTCCTACGAGCAGTACTTC. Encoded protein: CASSPTQMSSYEQYF.

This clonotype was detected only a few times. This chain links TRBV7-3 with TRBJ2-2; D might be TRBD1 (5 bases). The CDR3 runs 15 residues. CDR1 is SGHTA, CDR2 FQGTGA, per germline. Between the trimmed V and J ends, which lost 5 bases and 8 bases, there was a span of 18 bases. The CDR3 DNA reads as TGTGCCAGCAGCCCATTGTCAGGGCCAGGTGGGGAGCTGTTTTTT. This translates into CASSPLSGPGGELFF.

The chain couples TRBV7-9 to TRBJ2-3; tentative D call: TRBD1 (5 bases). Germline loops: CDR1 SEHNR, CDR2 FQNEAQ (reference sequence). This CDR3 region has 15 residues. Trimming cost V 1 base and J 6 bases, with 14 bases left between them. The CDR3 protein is CASSLGTSAWDTQYF. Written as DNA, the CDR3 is TGTGCCAGCAGCTTAGGGACAAGCGCCTGGGATACGCAGTATTTT.

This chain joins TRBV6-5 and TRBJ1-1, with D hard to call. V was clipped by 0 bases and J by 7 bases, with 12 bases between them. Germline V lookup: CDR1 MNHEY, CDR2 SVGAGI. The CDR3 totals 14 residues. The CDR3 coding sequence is TGTGCCAGCAGTTACTCGAATGCACCGATTGAAGCTTTCTTT. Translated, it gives CASSYSNAPIEAFF.

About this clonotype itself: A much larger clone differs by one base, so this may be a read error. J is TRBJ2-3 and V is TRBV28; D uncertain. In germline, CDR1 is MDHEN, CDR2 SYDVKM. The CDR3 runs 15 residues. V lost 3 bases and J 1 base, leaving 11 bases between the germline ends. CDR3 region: CASSFLQEGTDTQYF. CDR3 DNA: TGTGCCAGCAGTTTTCTGCAGGAAGGCACAGATACGCAGTATTTT.

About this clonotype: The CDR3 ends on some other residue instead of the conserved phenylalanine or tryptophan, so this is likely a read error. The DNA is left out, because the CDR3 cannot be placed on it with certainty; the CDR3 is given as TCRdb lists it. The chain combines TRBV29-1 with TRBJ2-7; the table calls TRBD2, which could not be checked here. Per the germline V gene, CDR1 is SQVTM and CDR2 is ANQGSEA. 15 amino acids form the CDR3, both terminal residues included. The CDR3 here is CSVEAEEGRAYERYL.

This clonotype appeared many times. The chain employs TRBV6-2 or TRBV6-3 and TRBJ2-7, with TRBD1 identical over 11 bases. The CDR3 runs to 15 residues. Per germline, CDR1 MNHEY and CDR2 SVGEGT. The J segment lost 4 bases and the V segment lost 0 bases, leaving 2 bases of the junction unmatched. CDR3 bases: TGTGCCAGCAGTTACTCAGGGACAGGGGGTTACGAGCAGTACTTC. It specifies CASSYSGTGGYEQYF.

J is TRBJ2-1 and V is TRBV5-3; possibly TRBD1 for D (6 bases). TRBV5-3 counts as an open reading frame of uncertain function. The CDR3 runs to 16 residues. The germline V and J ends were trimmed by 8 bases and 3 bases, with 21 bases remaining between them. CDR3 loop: CASSGTGYQLYNEQFF. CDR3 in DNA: TGTGCCAGCAGCGGCACAGGGTATCAGCTCTACAATGAGCAGTTCTTC.

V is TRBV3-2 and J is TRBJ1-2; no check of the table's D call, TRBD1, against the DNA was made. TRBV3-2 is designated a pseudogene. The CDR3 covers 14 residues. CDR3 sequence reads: CASRVQGKRYGYTF. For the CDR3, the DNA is TGTGCCAGCAGGGTCCAGGGGAAAAGGTATGGCTACACCTTC.

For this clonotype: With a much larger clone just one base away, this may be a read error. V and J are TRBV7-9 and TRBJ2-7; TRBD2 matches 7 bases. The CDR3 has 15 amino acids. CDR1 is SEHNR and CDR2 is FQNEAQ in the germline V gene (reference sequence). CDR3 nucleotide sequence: TGTGCCAGCAGCTCGAGGGAGGGGCGCCCCTACGAGCGGTACTTC. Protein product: CASSSREGRPYERYF.

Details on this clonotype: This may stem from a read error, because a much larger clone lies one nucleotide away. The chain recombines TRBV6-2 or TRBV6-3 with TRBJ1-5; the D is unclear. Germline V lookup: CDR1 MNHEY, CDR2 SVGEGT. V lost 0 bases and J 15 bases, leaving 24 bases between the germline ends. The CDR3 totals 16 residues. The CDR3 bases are TGTGCCAGCAGTTACTCGTCCGAAGACCCAAGGAATGCCCGGCATTTT. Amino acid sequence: CASSYSSEDPRNARHF.

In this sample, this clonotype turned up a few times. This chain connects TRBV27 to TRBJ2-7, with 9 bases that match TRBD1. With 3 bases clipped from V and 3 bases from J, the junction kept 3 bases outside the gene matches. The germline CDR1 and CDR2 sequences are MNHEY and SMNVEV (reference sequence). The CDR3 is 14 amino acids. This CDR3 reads CASSFLDRGYEQYF. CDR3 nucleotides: TGTGCCAGCAGTTTTTTGGACAGGGGCTACGAGCAGTACTTC.

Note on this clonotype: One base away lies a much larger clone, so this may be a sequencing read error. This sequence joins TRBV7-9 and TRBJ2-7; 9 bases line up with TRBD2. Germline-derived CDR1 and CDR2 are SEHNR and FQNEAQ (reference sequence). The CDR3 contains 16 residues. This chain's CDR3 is CAGSLAGAGGTYEQYF. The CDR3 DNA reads TGTGCCGGCAGCTTAGCGGGGGCCGGGGGGACATACGAGCAGTACTTC.

The CDR3 sequence: CASTPGTSGPNEQFF. CDR3 coding DNA: TGTGCCAGTACCCCAGGTACTAGCGGTCCCAATGAGCAGTTCTTC. This chain joins TRBV19 and TRBJ2-1; 8 bases fit TRBD2. Per the germline V gene, CDR1 is LNHDA and CDR2 is SQIVND (reference sequence). The CDR3 length is 15 residues. J was trimmed by 6 bases and V by 7 bases; bases with no gene match: 11.

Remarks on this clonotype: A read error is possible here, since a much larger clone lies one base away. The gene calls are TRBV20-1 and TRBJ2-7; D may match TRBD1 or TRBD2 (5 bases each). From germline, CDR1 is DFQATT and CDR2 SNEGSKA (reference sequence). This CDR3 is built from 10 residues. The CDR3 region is CSARVGEQHF. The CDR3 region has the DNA TGCAGTGCTAGAGTAGGGGAGCAGCACTTC.

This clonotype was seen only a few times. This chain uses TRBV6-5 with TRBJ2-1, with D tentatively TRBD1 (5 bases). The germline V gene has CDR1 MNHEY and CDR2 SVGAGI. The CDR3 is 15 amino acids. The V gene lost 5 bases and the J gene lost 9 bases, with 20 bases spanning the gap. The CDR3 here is CASSVYSQGWGEQFF. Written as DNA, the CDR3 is TGTGCCAGCAGTGTCTACTCCCAGGGATGGGGTGAGCAGTTCTTC.

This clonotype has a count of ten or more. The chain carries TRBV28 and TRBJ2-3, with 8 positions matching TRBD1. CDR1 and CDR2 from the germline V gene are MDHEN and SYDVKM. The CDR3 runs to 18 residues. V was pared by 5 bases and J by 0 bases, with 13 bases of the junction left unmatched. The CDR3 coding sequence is TGTGCCAGCAGTCTTTTACAGGGGGAGAAAATTAGCACAGATACGCAGTATTTT. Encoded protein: CASSLLQGEKISTDTQYF. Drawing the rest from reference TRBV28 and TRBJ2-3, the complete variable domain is DVKVTQSSRYLVKRTGEKVFLECVQDMDHENMFWYRQDPGLGLRLIYFSYDVKMKEKGDIPEGYSVSREKKERFSLILESASTNQTSMYLCASSLLQGEKISTDTQYFGPGTRLTVL.

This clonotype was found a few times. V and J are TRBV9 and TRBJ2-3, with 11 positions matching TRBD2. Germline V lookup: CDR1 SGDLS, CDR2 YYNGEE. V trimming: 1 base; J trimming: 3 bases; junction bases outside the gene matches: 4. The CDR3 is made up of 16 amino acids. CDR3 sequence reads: CASSVTGTSGTDTQYF. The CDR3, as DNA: TGTGCCAGCAGCGTAACCGGGACTAGCGGTACAGATACGCAGTATTTT.